What follows are 10 T cell receptor beta chains derived from one specimen sequenced in a study of T cells in Graves' hyperthyroidism and ophthalmopathy. Template material for amplifying TCR beta CDR3 regions consisted of RNA transcripts. HTBI primers were the set used in a first-round RT-PCR of the TCR CDR3. TCRdb independently ran MiXCR on the multiplex PCR reads; one entry per CDR3 protein. The sample lists 640,000 or so distinct CDR3 sequences, more than 13% occurring once. Input material: blood. Receptors were obtained from a woman under 30 with Graves' ophthalmopathy.

Only a few counts were recorded for this clonotype. CDR3 sequence: CASSPGLANTILYEQYF. The CDR3 nucleotides read TGCGCCAGCAGCCCCGGACTAGCGAATACTATCCTCTACGAGCAGTACTTC. The J gene is TRBJ2-7, the V gene TRBV5-1; 9 nucleotides align to TRBD2. The V gene's germline CDR1 is SGHRS and CDR2 YFSETQ. The CDR3 sequence is 17 residues long. V lost 4 bases, J lost 3 bases, and 14 bases stayed unmatched.

The chain has TRBV4-1 and TRBJ2-1; 16 bases fit TRBD2. The V gene end was trimmed by 3 bases and the J gene end by 1 base; junction bases not matched to a gene: 3. The CDR3 is made up of 18 amino acids. Per germline, CDR1 MGHRA and CDR2 YSYEKL. The CDR3 loop reads CASSQGLAGGPSYNEQFF. Written as DNA, the CDR3 is TGCGCCAGCAGCCAGGGACTAGCGGGAGGGCCTTCCTACAATGAGCAGTTCTTC.

In its sample, this clonotype was seen a few times. V gene TRBV12-3 or TRBV12-4 combines with J gene TRBJ1-1, with D uncertain. The CDR3 has 11 amino acids. V lost 5 bases and J lost 7, with 8 bases in between. CDR3 amino acids: CASSDWNEAFF. The CDR3, as DNA: TGTGCCAGCAGTGATTGGAATGAAGCTTTCTTT.

This clonotype was detected ten times or more. The chain combines TRBV24-1 with TRBJ1-6, with D possibly matching TRBD1 (5 bases). With 9 bases removed from V and 10 bases from J, the gap between germline ends came to 18 bases. The CDR3 is 14 residues long. Per germline, CDR1 KGHDR and CDR2 SFDVKD. The CDR3 bases are TGTGCCACCGCCGCTGGGCCGGCAGGGTCACCCCTCCACTTT. Translation gives CATAAGPAGSPLHF.

This clonotype was found many times. This chain uses TRBV13 with TRBJ1-5; D uncertain. The CDR3 extends over 13 amino acids. Germline V lookup: CDR1 PRHDT, CDR2 FYEKMQ (reference sequence). V dropped 5 bases and J dropped 1 base, with 6 bases sitting between them. CDR3 sequence: CASSTRSNQPQHF. The CDR3 nucleotides are TGTGCCAGCAGCACAAGGAGCAATCAGCCCCAGCATTTT.

This clonotype was seen repeatedly, ten times or more. CDR3 coding DNA: TGCAGTGCTAGTAACTATCCCCGCCCCAGCGGGAGAACCGAATACGAGCAGTACTTC. As protein: CSASNYPRPSGRTEYEQYF. J is TRBJ2-7 and V is TRBV20-1, with 8 bases aligning to TRBD2. This CDR3 is 19 amino acids long. The germline V gene has CDR1 DFQATT and CDR2 SNEGSKA (reference sequence). V was clipped by 3 bases and J by 4 bases; unmatched bases: 23.

The chain uses TRBV5-1 and TRBJ2-7; a weak D match, TRBD1 (6 bases). This CDR3 is built from 14 residues. V lost 4 bases, J lost 2 bases, and 13 bases lay in between. Germline assignment: CDR1 SGHRS and CDR2 YFSETQ. CDR3 DNA sequence: TGCGCCAGCAGCCTCGAGGGGACACCCTACGAGCAGTACTTC. The encoded protein is CASSLEGTPYEQYF.

Ten or more counts support this clonotype. This chain uses TRBV2 with TRBJ2-5, with 10 bases identical to TRBD1. The V gene's germline CDR1 is SNHLY and CDR2 FYNNEI. CDR3 length: 15 residues. J was trimmed by 4 bases and V by 3 bases; bases with no gene match: 5. In DNA form, the CDR3 reads TGTGCCAGCAGTGAGGCGGGACAGGGGACAGAGACCCAGTACTTC. This encodes CASSEAGQGTETQYF.

This clonotype was recorded at least ten times. This chain links TRBV28 with TRBJ2-1, with D unclear. This CDR3 is 14 amino acids long. CDR1 MDHEN and CDR2 SYDVKM come from the germline V gene. V dropped 6 bases and J dropped 7 bases, with 16 bases sitting between them. The CDR3 DNA follows: TGTGCCAGCAGCCCGGGCGACTGGCGTAATGAGCAGTTCTTC. It yields the protein CASSPGDWRNEQFF.

The J gene is TRBJ2-3, the V gene TRBV7-2, with TRBD2 matching over 8 bases. The CDR3 consists of 17 residues. Looked up from germline, CDR1 is SGHTA and CDR2 is FQGNSA. Trimming removed 1 base from V and 4 bases from J; junction bases left unmatched: 10. CDR3 in DNA: TGTGCCAGCAGCTTAGTTTTCCCAGGAGCGGGGGCAGATACGCAGTATTTT. This gives the protein CASSLVFPGAGADTQYF.